The 4 T cell receptor beta chains below all came from one sample that was sequenced in a study of cytomegalovirus exposure and HLA in healthy donors. PCR amplification relied on 60 Vbeta primers (plus 13 Jbeta primers). The repertoire was sequenced with immunoSEQ multiplex PCR; TCRdb's copy has only in-frame clones and lacks some. The repertoire holds 150,000 to 200,000 clones, with about 80% as singletons. Sequencing was performed on PBMCs. The receptors come from a woman aged 35 to 49 in good health and CMV-seronegative.

The CDR3 loop reads CASSLVASAVYNEQFF. The CDR3 nucleotides are TGCGCCAGCAGCTTGGTAGCTAGCGCCGTCTACAATGAGCAGTTCTTC. The chain is built from TRBV5-1 and TRBJ2-1, with D perhaps matching TRBD2 (6 bases). Germline CDR1 reads SGHRS; CDR2 reads YFSETQ. This CDR3 is 16 amino acids long. Between the trimmed V and J ends, which lost 0 bases and 3 bases, there was a span of 13 bases.

This chain links TRBV9 with TRBJ1-6; 7 bases map to TRBD1. The J segment lost 4 bases and the V segment lost 3 bases, leaving 7 bases of the junction unmatched. This CDR3 contains 16 residues. Germline V gene data show CDR1 as SGDLS and CDR2 as YYNGEE. CDR3 in amino acids: CASSALGQAYNSPLHF. DNA for the CDR3: TGTGCCAGCAGCGCTCTTGGACAGGCTTATAATTCACCCCTCCACTTT.

This clone occurred a few times. This chain links TRBV5-1 with TRBJ2-7; maybe TRBD1 (6 bases). The germline V and J ends were trimmed by 4 bases and 6 bases, with 17 bases remaining between them. The germline V gene encodes CDR1 SGHRS and CDR2 YFSETQ. The CDR3 runs 14 residues. CDR3 region: CASSIGQPASEQYV. CDR3 sequence (DNA): TGCGCCAGCAGCATCGGACAGCCGGCTTCCGAGCAGTACGTC.

J is TRBJ2-2 and V is TRBV25-1; 8 nucleotides match TRBD1. Germline-derived CDR1 and CDR2 are MGHDK and SYGVNS. CDR3 size: 16 residues. V was pared by 5 bases and J by 4 bases, with 9 bases of the junction left unmatched. The CDR3 DNA is TGTGCCAGCAGTCTATTGGACAGGGTGGGCACCGGGGAGCTGTTTTTT. Encoded protein: CASSLLDRVGTGELFF.